What follows are 13 T cell receptor beta chains derived from one specimen sequenced in a study of spatial heterogeneity in lung cancer. The sample's time point: sample taken at primary tumor resection. Unsorted whole RNA from tumor, nontumor lung or frozen PBMC underwent sequencing. TCRdb independently ran MiXCR on the 5' RACE reads; one entry per CDR3 protein. The top ten hold 3.5% to 4% of the sample, which has about 5,400 distinct CDR3 sequences, around a third seen once. The sequenced sample was PBMCs, obtained at surgery. These receptors were collected from a female donor with early-stage non-small cell lung cancer.

Comment on this clonotype: The library was designed around alpha chains, so this beta chain is a stray read whose abundance carries little weight. This chain connects TRBV11-2 to TRBJ2-5, with 8 bases identical to TRBD2. V lost 4 bases, J lost 14 bases, and 12 bases stayed unmatched. This CDR3 contains 13 residues. Germline CDR1 reads SGHAT; CDR2 reads FQNNGV. The CDR3 sequence is CASSYEPSGLAYF. DNA of the CDR3: TGTGCCAGCAGCTATGAACCCTCTGGACTAGCCTACTTC.

Remarks on this clonotype: A library prepared for alpha chains yielded this beta chain as an off-target read; its size is of little meaning. The V and J genes are TRBV12-3 or TRBV12-4 and TRBJ2-1, with 11 bases aligning to TRBD2. There are 17 residues in the CDR3. The trim removed 4 bases at V and 7 bases at J, leaving 12 bases unmatched. CDR3 amino acids: CASSSGSGGARRNEQFF. CDR3 DNA: TGTGCCAGCAGTTCCGGTAGCGGGGGGGCCAGGAGAAATGAGCAGTTCTTC.

A word on this clonotype: This beta chain is a stray sequence in a library constructed for alpha chains; its clone size is not meaningful. This sequence joins TRBV28 and TRBJ2-3, with unresolved D. V lost 6 bases and J lost 5, with 12 bases in between. Germline assignment: CDR1 MDHEN and CDR2 SYDVKM. The CDR3 runs to 13 residues. This CDR3 is CASRWAPRDTQYF. CDR3 DNA sequence: TGTGCCAGCAGGTGGGCCCCTCGAGATACGCAGTATTTT.

As to this clonotype: Within a library made for alpha chains, this beta chain is off target, and its count is uninformative. J is TRBJ2-4 and V is TRBV28, with D hard to call. CDR3 length: 14 residues. Germline values: CDR1 MDHEN, CDR2 SYDVKM. V lost 2 bases, J lost 2 bases, and 7 bases lay in between. The CDR3 here is CASSLRAPKNIQYF. The CDR3, as DNA: TGTGCCAGCAGTTTACGGGCCCCCAAAAACATTCAGTACTTC.

This clonotype was seen only a few times. This beta chain is an off-target read within a library intended for alpha chains, so its frequency means little. CDR3 amino acids: CSARLLGGADNEQFF. CDR3 DNA sequence: TGCAGTGCTAGACTCCTCGGCGGAGCGGACAATGAGCAGTTCTTC. The chain employs TRBV20-1 and TRBJ2-1, with a weak D call TRBD2 (5 bases). Germline CDR1 reads DFQATT; CDR2 reads SNEGSKA (reference sequence). Trimming removed 2 bases at V and 5 bases at J, with 16 bases between. The CDR3 consists of 15 residues.

Comments on this clonotype: As an off-target read in a library built for alpha chains, this beta chain has a frequency of little significance. The J gene is TRBJ1-1, the V gene TRBV28, with no clear D. The germline V gene encodes CDR1 MDHEN and CDR2 SYDVKM. V lost 1 base, J lost 11 bases, and 17 bases lay in between. This CDR3 region has 14 residues. The CDR3 DNA follows: TGTGCCAGCAGTTTATCGCGGTCTCGGGGTGCGGCTTTCTTT. It encodes CASSLSRSRGAAFF. Drawing the rest from reference TRBV28 and TRBJ1-1, the complete variable domain is DVKVTQSSRYLVKRTGEKVFLECVQDMDHENMFWYRQDPGLGLRLIYFSYDVKMKEKGDIPEGYSVSREKKERFSLILESASTNQTSMYLCASSLSRSRGAAFFGQGTRLTVV.

A word on this clonotype: Little can be read into the size of this beta chain, an off-target read in a library designed for alpha chains. The V call is TRBV24-1, the J call TRBJ2-7, with D unresolved. V dropped 6 bases and J dropped 4 bases, with 6 bases sitting between them. The CDR3 loop spans 11 amino acids. CDR1 is KGHDR and CDR2 is SFDVKD in the germline V gene. CDR3: CATSKGYEQYF. The CDR3 nucleotides read TGTGCCACCAGTAAGGGTTACGAGCAGTACTTC.

Details on this clonotype: The junction departs from germline at one end; a sequencing error may be responsible. This beta chain is a stray sequence in a library constructed for alpha chains; its clone size is not meaningful. The chain links TRBV29-1 to TRBJ2-3, with D possibly matching TRBD1 (6 bases). Per the germline V gene, CDR1 is SQVTM and CDR2 is ANQGSEA. The CDR3 is 13 residues long. The CDR3 nucleotides read TGCAGCGTTGAGGGGGCTAGCACCGATACGCAGTATTTT. Encoded protein: CSVEGASTDTQYF.

Comment on this clonotype: A library prepared for alpha chains yielded this beta chain as an off-target read; its size is of little meaning. This chain uses TRBV20-1 with TRBJ2-4; 13 bases map to TRBD2. The CDR3 spans 14 residues. V shed 7 bases and J 3 bases; nucleotides not matched to a gene: 3. Per the germline V gene, CDR1 is DFQATT and CDR2 is SNEGSKA (reference sequence). The CDR3 protein is CSGRLAGGKNIQYF. CDR3 sequence (DNA): TGCAGTGGAAGACTAGCGGGGGGCAAAAACATTCAGTACTTC.

Comments on this clonotype: This beta chain is an off-target read within a library intended for alpha chains, so its frequency means little. The rearrangement links TRBV7-2 to TRBJ2-3, with 10 bases that match TRBD1. Looked up from germline, CDR1 is SGHTA and CDR2 is FQGNSA. The CDR3 runs 16 residues. V gave up 0 bases and J gave up 5 bases; unmatched junction bases: 5. The CDR3 sequence is CASSLARDRGLDTQYF. CDR3 DNA: TGTGCCAGCAGCTTAGCCCGGGACAGGGGATTAGATACGCAGTATTTT.

This clonotype has only a few counts. This beta chain represents an off-target read in a library built for alpha chains; its size is of limited meaning. This chain joins TRBV6-1 and TRBJ2-3, with unresolved D. The V end lost 11 bases, the J end lost 3 bases, and 18 bases lay between the germline ends. The CDR3 totals 14 residues. CDR1 and CDR2 (germline): MNHNS, SASEGT. In DNA form, the CDR3 reads TGTGCCGCCCACACCAGAGACGGGACAGATACGCAGTATTTT. Amino acids: CAAHTRDGTDTQYF.

For this clonotype: This beta chain is an off-target read within a library intended for alpha chains, so its frequency means little. CDR3 nucleotide sequence: TGTGGACTAGCCGAGTTCACCGGGGAGCTGTTTTTT. Its translation: CGLAEFTGELFF. The chain employs TRBV7-9 and TRBJ2-2; 7 bases align to TRBD2. This CDR3 is 12 amino acids long. Germline CDR1 reads SEHNR; CDR2 reads FQNEAQ (reference sequence).

On this clonotype: Because the library targeted alpha chains, this beta chain is an off-target read whose size means little. This rearrangement joins TRBV6-2 or TRBV6-3 to TRBJ2-2, with 11 bases lining up with TRBD2. V lost 4 bases to trimming and J lost 6 bases; unmatched junction nucleotides: 4. The CDR3 covers 15 residues. Germline V CDR1 and CDR2: MNHEY, SVGEGT. As DNA, the CDR3 is TGTGCCAGCAGTTCCCCTAGCGGGGGGCCCGGGGAGCTGTTTTTT. This encodes CASSSPSGGPGELFF.